This is a list of T cell receptor beta chains from one sample in a study of shared clonotypes between healthy human individuals. TCRdb's table, derived via immunoSEQ multiplex PCR, lists solely in-frame clones and lacks some. Altogether some 1,600,000 clones are present, approximately 98% being singletons, with the ten largest covering 0.4% to 0.45%. Sequencing input: naive CD4+ T cells sorted from blood. All receptors come from a man younger than 45 in good health. Both conserved end residues are part of each CDR3. Fields, in order: CDR3 DNA, CDR3 protein, V gene, J gene, D gene, clone size. The D gene is left open where the match is weak. The listing skips clone size in some rows; elsewhere it reads once, few, many or a size class.

CDR3nt: TGTGCCAGCAGCTTGGATACCGGGGAGCTGTTTTTT
CDR3aa: CASSLDTGELFF
v_gene: TRBV7-9
j_gene: TRBJ2-2
d_gene: -
abundance: once

CDR3nt: TGCGCCAGCAGCTTGGAGGAGGCTAGCACAGATACGCAGTATTTT
CDR3aa: CASSLEEASTDTQYF
v_gene: TRBV5-1
j_gene: TRBJ2-3
d_gene: -
abundance: -

CDR3nt: TGCGCCAGCAGAGTCTTCAACACCGGGGAGCTGTTTTTT
CDR3aa: CASRVFNTGELFF
v_gene: TRBV5-1
j_gene: TRBJ2-2
d_gene: -
abundance: -

CDR3nt: TGTGCCAGCAGTTTCAATCAGCCCCAGCATTTT
CDR3aa: CASSFNQPQHF
v_gene: TRBV28
j_gene: TRBJ1-5
d_gene: -
abundance: few

CDR3nt: TGTGCCACCAGCAGAGATACGCAGGTGCTAGGTTACGAGCAGTACTTC
CDR3aa: CATSRDTQVLGYEQYF
v_gene: TRBV15
j_gene: TRBJ2-7
d_gene: -
abundance: -

CDR3nt: TGTGCCAGCAGCTTAGGGACTAGCACAGATACGCAGTATTTT
CDR3aa: CASSLGTSTDTQYF
v_gene: TRBV11-2
j_gene: TRBJ2-3
d_gene: -
abundance: -

CDR3nt: TGTGCCAGCAGCTTCGGACAATACACAGATACGCAGTATTTT
CDR3aa: CASSFGQYTDTQYF
v_gene: TRBV7-9
j_gene: TRBJ2-3
d_gene: -
abundance: -

CDR3nt: TGCAGCACAAGAAACGGCTACGAGCAGTACTTC
CDR3aa: CSTRNGYEQYF
v_gene: TRBV29-1
j_gene: TRBJ2-7
d_gene: -
abundance: -

CDR3nt: TGTGCCAGTAGTGAGTATCCGCAGACCCAGTACTTC
CDR3aa: CASSEYPQTQYF
v_gene: TRBV19
j_gene: TRBJ2-5
d_gene: -
abundance: -

CDR3nt: TGTGCCAGCAGCGTAGATGGCCGAGGAAACACCATATATTTT
CDR3aa: CASSVDGRGNTIYF
v_gene: TRBV9
j_gene: TRBJ1-3
d_gene: -
abundance: -

CDR3nt: TGTGCCAGCAAGTGGGGCACAGGGGACCGCACAGATACGCAGTATTTT
CDR3aa: CASKWGTGDRTDTQYF
v_gene: TRBV21-1
j_gene: TRBJ2-3
d_gene: -
abundance: -

CDR3nt: TGTGCCATCAGGGAGTCGAGGGGGCTAGGCAAGACAGATACGCAGTATTTT
CDR3aa: CAIRESRGLGKTDTQYF
v_gene: TRBV10-3
j_gene: TRBJ2-3
d_gene: TRBD1
abundance: -

CDR3nt: TGCAGCGTTGCGTCCGGGAATGAAAAACTGTTTTTT
CDR3aa: CSVASGNEKLFF
v_gene: TRBV29-1
j_gene: TRBJ1-4
d_gene: -
abundance: once

CDR3nt: TGTGCCAGCAGCGTGACAGGGGGCAATCAGCCCCAGCATTTT
CDR3aa: CASSVTGGNQPQHF
v_gene: TRBV7-2
j_gene: TRBJ1-5
d_gene: TRBD1
abundance: -

CDR3nt: TGCAGTGCCAAGGACGTTGGCTACACCTTC
CDR3aa: CSAKDVGYTF
v_gene: TRBV20-1
j_gene: TRBJ1-2
d_gene: -
abundance: -

CDR3nt: TGTGCCACCAGCACGGGACAGGGAAATGAAAAACTGTTTTTT
CDR3aa: CATSTGQGNEKLFF
v_gene: TRBV15
j_gene: TRBJ1-4
d_gene: TRBD1
abundance: -

CDR3nt: TGTGCCAGCAGTTACTCCGCCCTACAGGGGGGGGAGCAGTACTTC
CDR3aa: CASSYSALQGGEQYF
v_gene: TRBV6-5
j_gene: TRBJ2-7
d_gene: -
abundance: -

CDR3nt: TGTGCCAGCTCACCACCGAGAGGGACTAGCGGGAGAATGAATGAGCAGTTCTTC
CDR3aa: CASSPPRGTSGRMNEQFF
v_gene: TRBV18
j_gene: TRBJ2-1
d_gene: TRBD2
abundance: -

CDR3nt: TGTGCCAGCAGCGTAACTGGGGCACGCTCTGGGGCCAACGTCCTGACTTTC
CDR3aa: CASSVTGARSGANVLTF
v_gene: TRBV9
j_gene: TRBJ2-6
d_gene: -
abundance: -

CDR3nt: TGCGCCAGCAGAGGGGACCGAACTGAAGCTTTCTTT
CDR3aa: CASRGDRTEAFF
v_gene: TRBV10-1
j_gene: TRBJ1-1
d_gene: -
abundance: -

CDR3nt: TGTGCCAGCCTACGGACAGGGCTCACAGATACGCAGTATTTT
CDR3aa: CASLRTGLTDTQYF
v_gene: TRBV18
j_gene: TRBJ2-3
d_gene: TRBD1
abundance: -

CDR3nt: TGTGCCAGCAGATTAGCGAGTCAAGAGACCCAGTACTTC
CDR3aa: CASRLASQETQYF
v_gene: TRBV11-3
j_gene: TRBJ2-5
d_gene: -
abundance: -

CDR3nt: TGTGCCAGCAGCCCCGGGCGCGATTGGGAGACCCAGTACTTC
CDR3aa: CASSPGRDWETQYF
v_gene: TRBV7-9
j_gene: TRBJ2-5
d_gene: -
abundance: -

CDR3nt: TGCAGTGCTATTTTGGTCGTTGAAGCTTTCTTT
CDR3aa: CSAILVVEAFF
v_gene: TRBV20-1
j_gene: TRBJ1-1
d_gene: -
abundance: -

CDR3nt: TGCGCCAGCAGTTCCGCTAGCGGGGGAGCCTACGAGCAGTACTTC
CDR3aa: CASSSASGGAYEQYF
v_gene: TRBV5-1
j_gene: TRBJ2-7
d_gene: TRBD2
abundance: -

CDR3nt: TGTGCCAGCAGCAAAAGTAGACCCGATGAAGCTTTCTTT
CDR3aa: CASSKSRPDEAFF
v_gene: TRBV28
j_gene: TRBJ1-1
d_gene: -
abundance: -

CDR3nt: TGTGCCAGTAGTCCGCCGGGCAGCACCTACGAGCAGTACTTC
CDR3aa: CASSPPGSTYEQYF
v_gene: TRBV19
j_gene: TRBJ2-7
d_gene: -
abundance: once

CDR3nt: TGTGCCAGCAGCTTGCATTATGGAGGGGGACCCTCTGGAAACACCATATATTTT
CDR3aa: CASSLHYGGGPSGNTIYF
v_gene: TRBV5-5
j_gene: TRBJ1-3
d_gene: -
abundance: -

CDR3nt: TGTGCCAGCAGCTTAAAGCCCACAGGGCTGGCCTACGAGCAGTACTTC
CDR3aa: CASSLKPTGLAYEQYF
v_gene: TRBV11-2
j_gene: TRBJ2-7
d_gene: -
abundance: -

CDR3nt: TGCAGCGTTTGGGACCTCTCCTACGAGCAGTACTTC
CDR3aa: CSVWDLSYEQYF
v_gene: TRBV29-1
j_gene: TRBJ2-7
d_gene: -
abundance: -

CDR3nt: TGTGCCAGCAGCTTATCGGCGGCTAGCAAGGATACGCAGTATTTT
CDR3aa: CASSLSAASKDTQYF
v_gene: TRBV7-2
j_gene: TRBJ2-3
d_gene: -
abundance: -

CDR3nt: TGTGCCAGCAGCGGGATCCGGTTCAAGTACTCTGGAAACACCATATATTTT
CDR3aa: CASSGIRFKYSGNTIYF
v_gene: TRBV5-6
j_gene: TRBJ1-3
d_gene: -
abundance: -

CDR3nt: TGTGCCAGCAGTCCCAGGGGGGCTTCACCCCTCCACTTT
CDR3aa: CASSPRGASPLHF
v_gene: TRBV5-4
j_gene: TRBJ1-6
d_gene: TRBD1
abundance: -

CDR3nt: TGTGCCAGCAGACCGGGACTTAACACCGGGGAGCTGTTTTTT
CDR3aa: CASRPGLNTGELFF
v_gene: TRBV2
j_gene: TRBJ2-2
d_gene: -
abundance: -

CDR3nt: TGTGCCAGCAGCTTAACCGGGACTAGTCGCACAGATACGCAGTATTTT
CDR3aa: CASSLTGTSRTDTQYF
v_gene: TRBV7-8
j_gene: TRBJ2-3
d_gene: TRBD2
abundance: -

CDR3nt: TGTGCCAGCAGTTGGCTTGGCAGCCAAGAGACCCAGTACTTC
CDR3aa: CASSWLGSQETQYF
v_gene: TRBV27
j_gene: TRBJ2-5
d_gene: -
abundance: -

CDR3nt: TGTGCCAGCAGCGTAGCTCTAGGGCGCTCCTACGAGCAGTACTTC
CDR3aa: CASSVALGRSYEQYF
v_gene: TRBV9
j_gene: TRBJ2-7
d_gene: -
abundance: once

CDR3nt: TGTGCCAGCAGTGGGTCCGGGGAAGGCTACACCTTC
CDR3aa: CASSGSGEGYTF
v_gene: TRBV2
j_gene: TRBJ1-2
d_gene: -
abundance: once

CDR3nt: TGTGCCAGCAGTTACTCGTCGACGGCGCAAGAGACCCAGTACTTC
CDR3aa: CASSYSSTAQETQYF
v_gene: TRBV6-5
j_gene: TRBJ2-5
d_gene: -
abundance: -

CDR3nt: TGTGCCAGCAGCTTGGGACAGGGGGTGAGGGCTTTCTTT
CDR3aa: CASSLGQGVRAFF
v_gene: TRBV11-3
j_gene: TRBJ1-1
d_gene: TRBD1
abundance: -

CDR3nt: TGCGCCAGCAGCACAGGGGCTGGGGCCAACGTCCTGACTTTC
CDR3aa: CASSTGAGANVLTF
v_gene: TRBV5-1
j_gene: TRBJ2-6
d_gene: TRBD1
abundance: -

CDR3nt: TGTGCCAGTAGTAACCTGGACAGGAGGTACCGTATAATCGATACGCAGTATTTT
CDR3aa: CASSNLDRRYRIIDTQYF
v_gene: TRBV19
j_gene: TRBJ2-3
d_gene: TRBD1
abundance: -

CDR3nt: TGTGCCAGCAGCTCCCGTAGGGGGGAGGGAGTCAATGAGCAGTTCTTC
CDR3aa: CASSSRRGEGVNEQFF
v_gene: TRBV2
j_gene: TRBJ2-1
d_gene: -
abundance: -

CDR3nt: TGTGCCTGGGACAGGGGAAGAAATCAGCCCCAGCATTTT
CDR3aa: CAWDRGRNQPQHF
v_gene: TRBV30
j_gene: TRBJ1-5
d_gene: TRBD1
abundance: once

CDR3nt: TGTGCCAGCAGCTTTACTAGCGGTAACTCCTACAATGAGCAGTTCTTC
CDR3aa: CASSFTSGNSYNEQFF
v_gene: TRBV7-8
j_gene: TRBJ2-1
d_gene: TRBD2
abundance: -

CDR3nt: TGCGCCAGCAGCCTAGCGGAAGGCTCCACCGGGGAGCTGTTTTTT
CDR3aa: CASSLAEGSTGELFF
v_gene: TRBV5-1
j_gene: TRBJ2-2
d_gene: TRBD2
abundance: -